The subject of this entry is one T cell receptor beta chain. The CDR3 length is 17 residues. Trimming took off 7 bases at V and 0 bases at J, with 19 bases between the two ends. Germline lookup yields CDR1 SNHLY and CDR2 FYNNEI. The entry originates in a study of blood T cell repertoires in COVID-19. Produced via immunoSEQ multiplex PCR; TCRdb's table is partial and in-frame only. The sample has about 210,000 clones, around four fifths seen once. The rearrangement uses TRBV2 and TRBJ1-5, with TRBD1 as a possible D gene (5 bases). The sequencing sample was made of peripheral blood. This receptor was taken from a man aged 45-65 years with active or convalescent COVID-19. Written as DNA, the CDR3 is TGTGCCAGCACCATCTCCCCGGGGGAAAATAGCAATCAGCCCCAGCATTTT. Its protein product is CASTISPGENSNQPQHF.